The 32 T cell receptor beta chains given below trace back to one sample, sequenced in a study of neurological immune-mediated disorders. TCRdb reprocessed the 5' RACE reads via MiXCR and lists one record per CDR3 protein. The table lists approximately 48,000 distinct CDR3 sequences, 10% of them singletons. Sequenced: PBMCs. The receptors derive from a man between 70 and 80 years old with HTLV-1-associated myelopathy (HAM/TSP).

This clonotype has at least ten counts. The rearrangement uses TRBV15 and TRBJ2-1, with TRBD2 as a possible D gene (5 bases). CDR1 is LNHNV and CDR2 is YYDKDF in the germline V gene (reference sequence). The germline V and J ends were trimmed by 5 bases and 4 bases, with 9 bases remaining between them. The CDR3 has 13 residues. CDR3 DNA: TGTGCCACCAGCCCCCAGCGGTACAATGAGCAGTTCTTC. Its translation: CATSPQRYNEQFF.

There are many counts of this clonotype. V is TRBV18 and J is TRBJ2-3, with no clear D. Trimming stripped 2 bases from V and 6 bases from J, with 6 bases between. The CDR3 consists of 12 residues. The V gene's germline CDR1 is KGHSH and CDR2 LQKENI. DNA for the CDR3: TGTGCCAGCTCACCAAGCAGTGATACGCAGTATTTT. Protein sequence: CASSPSSDTQYF. Using reference TRBV18 and TRBJ2-3 for the parts outside the CDR3, the full variable domain is NAGVMQNPRHLVRRRGQEARLRCSPMKGHSHVYWYRQLPEEGLKFMVYLQKENIIDESGMPKERFSAEFPKEGPSILRIQQVVRGDSAAYFCASSPSSDTQYFGPGTRLTVL.

In this sample, this clonotype turned up many times. The CDR3 loop reads CASSLSTGQGSYEQYF. The CDR3 region has the DNA TGTGCCAGCAGCCTGTCTACGGGACAGGGGTCCTACGAGCAGTACTTC. The chain links TRBV6-5 to TRBJ2-7, with 10 bases that match TRBD1. The V gene's germline CDR1 is MNHEY and CDR2 SVGAGI. The length of the CDR3 is 16 residues. The V gene end was trimmed by 6 bases and the J gene end by 1 base; junction bases not matched to a gene: 9.

In its sample, this clonotype was seen a few times. V and J are TRBV20-1 and TRBJ2-3; D gene ambiguous. Germline V gene data show CDR1 as DFQATT and CDR2 as SNEGSKA (reference sequence). The CDR3 consists of 11 residues. The V and J ends lost 4 bases and 6 bases respectively, with 8 bases between them. CDR3 DNA sequence: TGCAGTGCTACAAAGGTGGATACGCAGTATTTT. Encoded protein: CSATKVDTQYF.

This clonotype has a handful of counts. The V call is TRBV5-1, the J call TRBJ1-1; D is perhaps TRBD1 (6 bases). Trimming removed 1 base from V and 4 bases from J, with 14 bases in between. The length of the CDR3 is 15 residues. Germline values: CDR1 SGHRS, CDR2 YFSETQ. The CDR3 loop reads CASSLRARGGTEAFF. The CDR3 DNA sequence: TGCGCCAGCAGCTTGAGGGCCAGGGGAGGCACTGAAGCTTTCTTT.

Many counts were recorded for this clonotype. The chain carries TRBV20-1 and TRBJ2-7; TRBD1 or TRBD2 may be the D gene (5 bases each). Deletions cut 2 bases from V and 6 bases from J, with 11 bases between. Germline CDR1 DFQATT, CDR2 SNEGSKA (reference sequence). CDR3 size: 12 residues. This CDR3 reads CSARRDEVEQYF. The CDR3 DNA reads as TGCAGTGCTAGACGGGACGAGGTCGAGCAGTACTTC.

Ten or more counts support this clonotype. The chain couples TRBV12-3 or TRBV12-4 to TRBJ2-5, with D possibly being TRBD1 or TRBD2 (7 bases each). V was trimmed by 7 bases and J by 7 bases, leaving 19 bases between them. The CDR3 totals 14 residues. CDR3 region: CASTQGGLGGTQYF. The CDR3 DNA sequence: TGTGCCAGCACCCAGGGGGGGCTGGGGGGGACCCAGTACTTC.

This clonotype showed up many times. The chain combines TRBV7-6 with TRBJ1-3, with D uncertain. Germline CDR1 reads SGHVS; CDR2 reads FNYEAQ. The V end was cut by 5 bases, the J end by 10 bases, with 15 bases between. This CDR3 has 13 residues. CDR3 DNA: TGTGCCAGCAGCCTTACCCAACTTGGTACCATATATTTT. Translated, it gives CASSLTQLGTIYF.

Ten or more counts support this clonotype. In DNA, the CDR3 is TGTGCCAGCGGGCGTGAGACCTACGAGCAGTACTTC. Protein sequence: CASGRETYEQYF. The chain has TRBV6-2 or TRBV6-3 and TRBJ2-7; D is undetermined. The length of the CDR3 is 12 residues. CDR1 and CDR2 from the germline V gene are MNHEY and SVGEGT. V was clipped by 8 bases and J by 2 bases, with 10 bases between them.

The genes are TRBV29-1 and TRBJ2-2, with D possibly TRBD1 on 6 matching bases. V was cut by 8 bases and J by 6 bases, with 13 bases left in between. This CDR3 is built from 12 residues. From germline, CDR1 is SQVTM and CDR2 ANQGSEA. CDR3 DNA sequence: TGCAGCTTTATCACAGGGCCCGGGGAGCTGTTTTTT. Translation gives CSFITGPGELFF.

This clonotype was seen many times. This chain uses TRBV24-1 with TRBJ2-4; no clear D. The CDR3 covers 13 residues. Trimming took 2 bases from V and 11 from J, leaving 12 bases between them. Per the germline V gene, CDR1 is KGHDR and CDR2 is SFDVKD. The CDR3 region is CATSDSSVGFQYF. CDR3 nucleotide sequence: TGTGCCACCAGTGATTCATCCGTAGGTTTTCAGTACTTC.

This clonotype was counted ten times or more. The DNA for the CDR3 is TGTGCTACCGGGACAGGGTGGTACGAGCAGTACTTC. Translated: CATGTGWYEQYF. The V and J genes are TRBV6-2 or TRBV6-3 and TRBJ2-7; TRBD1 agrees at 9 bases. Germline values: CDR1 MNHEY, CDR2 SVGEGT. The CDR3 is 12 amino acids.

This clonotype was detected ten times or more. The genes are TRBV6-5 and TRBJ2-7; possibly TRBD1 for D (6 bases). The CDR3 sequence is 13 residues long. CDR1 MNHEY and CDR2 SVGAGI come from the germline V gene. Deletions cut 6 bases from V and 0 bases from J, with 9 bases between. The CDR3 here is CASSRDISYEQYF. For the CDR3, the DNA is TGTGCCAGCAGCCGGGACATCTCCTACGAGCAGTACTTC.

Ten or more counts support this clonotype. The gene calls are TRBV4-1 and TRBJ1-4, with D unclear. Germline V gene data show CDR1 as MGHRA and CDR2 as YSYEKL. V was clipped by 1 base and J by 5 bases, with 14 bases between them. This CDR3 has 16 amino acids. The CDR3 protein is CASSQGVQGGNEKLFF. The CDR3 nucleotides are TGCGCCAGCAGCCAAGGCGTTCAAGGAGGAAATGAAAAACTGTTTTTT.

This clonotype was observed many times. This chain uses TRBV5-4 with TRBJ2-7; tentatively, D is TRBD2 (6 bases). There are 15 residues in the CDR3. Germline CDR1 SGHNT, CDR2 YYREEE (reference sequence). V was shortened by 0 bases and J by 2 bases, with 12 bases between the two germline ends. The CDR3 DNA follows: TGTGCCAGCAGCTTGGACGGAGGAGGGGCCTACGAGCAGTACTTC. Residues: CASSLDGGGAYEQYF.

This clonotype was seen repeatedly, ten times or more. V gene TRBV5-4 combines with J gene TRBJ2-1; 9 bases are shared with TRBD1. The V segment lost 2 bases and the J segment 15 bases; nucleotides outside the gene matches: 6. The V gene's germline CDR1 is SGHNT and CDR2 YYREEE (reference sequence). The CDR3 has 12 residues. CDR3 amino acids: CASSFKTGGPFF. The CDR3 coding sequence is TGTGCCAGCAGCTTTAAAACAGGGGGCCCGTTCTTC.

This clonotype was detected many times. The chain combines TRBV28 with TRBJ1-2; D is uncertain. The CDR3 totals 15 residues. CDR1 and CDR2 (germline): MDHEN, SYDVKM. V was clipped by 6 bases and J by 2 bases, with 16 bases between them. In DNA form, the CDR3 reads TGTGCCAGCAGCCGACGGGCAGGAGGAAACTATGGCTACACCTTC. It yields the protein CASSRRAGGNYGYTF.

In its sample, this clonotype was seen many times. The V and J genes are TRBV7-9 and TRBJ2-3; 7 bases match TRBD2. From germline, CDR1 is SEHNR and CDR2 FQNEAQ (reference sequence). Trimming took 5 bases from V and 3 from J; bases not matched to a gene: 5. The CDR3 extends over 14 amino acids. CDR3 in amino acids: CASSLFGGTDTQYF. CDR3 DNA sequence: TGTGCCAGCAGCCTATTCGGGGGGACAGATACGCAGTATTTT.

This clonotype was detected ten times or more. This chain joins TRBV28 and TRBJ1-6; 8 bases are a match to TRBD1. From germline, CDR1 is MDHEN and CDR2 SYDVKM. The CDR3 has 16 residues. V shed 6 bases, J shed 7 bases, and the junction held 11 bases outside the gene matches. CDR3 bases: TGTGCCAGCAGCTCCCCACAGACAGGGGCAAATTCACCCCTCCACTTT. Encoded protein: CASSSPQTGANSPLHF. The full variable domain, completed using reference TRBV28 and TRBJ1-6, is DVKVTQSSRYLVKRTGEKVFLECVQDMDHENMFWYRQDPGLGLRLIYFSYDVKMKEKGDIPEGYSVSREKKERFSLILESASTNQTSMYLCASSSPQTGANSPLHFGNGTRLTVT.

This clonotype came up many times. V usage is TRBV12-3 or TRBV12-4 and J usage is TRBJ2-7, with D possibly TRBD1 on 6 matching bases. This CDR3 has 15 residues. Trimming stripped 6 bases from V and 0 bases from J, with 15 bases between. The CDR3 sequence: CASSIAQGFSYEQYF. In DNA, the CDR3 is TGTGCCAGCAGCATAGCACAGGGTTTCTCCTACGAGCAGTACTTC.

With respect to this clonotype: A much larger clone differs by one base, so this may be a read error. The CDR3 DNA follows: TGTGCCAACAGTCGTGCAGCGGGAGGCTCCTACGAGCAGTACTTC. As protein: CANSRAAGGSYEQYF. This chain joins TRBV28 and TRBJ2-7; 9 bases line up with TRBD2. Looked up from germline, CDR1 is MDHEN and CDR2 is SYDVKM. The CDR3 runs to 15 residues.

This clonotype was found many times. The chain couples TRBV25-1 to TRBJ2-2; a possible D gene is TRBD1 (6 bases). This CDR3 region has 14 residues. V gave up 6 bases and J gave up 5 bases, with 13 bases separating them. Germline lookup yields CDR1 MGHDK and CDR2 SYGVNS. The CDR3 here is CASSPRGATGELFF. Here the CDR3 DNA reads TGTGCCAGCAGCCCCAGGGGAGCTACCGGGGAGCTGTTTTTT.

V gene TRBV19 combines with J gene TRBJ2-3; 9 bases are shared with TRBD1. Germline-derived CDR1 and CDR2 are LNHDA and SQIVND (reference sequence). J lost 4 bases, V lost 5 bases, and 10 bases had no gene match. The CDR3 length is 16 residues. CDR3 sequence reads: CASSSFGTGSPDTQYF. The CDR3 nucleotides read TGTGCCAGTAGTTCCTTCGGGACAGGGTCTCCAGATACGCAGTATTTT.

This clonotype was recorded at least ten times. The rearrangement uses TRBV7-8 and TRBJ2-1, with 9 bases identical to TRBD2. Looked up from germline, CDR1 is SGHVS and CDR2 is FQNEAQ. V gave up 5 bases and J gave up 2 bases; unmatched junction bases: 4. The CDR3 length is 15 residues. The DNA for the CDR3 is TGTGCCAGCAGCCCTCGCGGGAGGGCCTACAATGAGCAGTTCTTC. This translates into CASSPRGRAYNEQFF.

There are many counts of this clonotype. This sequence joins TRBV6-1 and TRBJ2-1; perhaps TRBD2 as D (5 bases). With 2 bases removed from V and 0 bases from J, the gap between germline ends came to 17 bases. This CDR3 contains 18 residues. Germline-derived CDR1 and CDR2 are MNHNS and SASEGT. CDR3 residues: CASSETSMVGSSYNEQFF. DNA of the CDR3: TGTGCCAGCAGTGAAACCTCCATGGTGGGGAGCTCCTACAATGAGCAGTTCTTC.

This clonotype was seen ten or more times. V and J are TRBV5-5 and TRBJ2-3; D gene unclear. CDR1 SGHKS and CDR2 YYEKEE come from the germline V gene (reference sequence). The CDR3 is 14 amino acids. Trimming shortened V by 1 base and J by 6 bases, and 12 bases separated the two germline ends. CDR3 in amino acids: CASSLSQLGDTQYF. The CDR3 coding sequence is TGTGCCAGCAGCTTGAGCCAGCTTGGGGATACGCAGTATTTT.

This clonotype was recorded many times. This chain joins TRBV18 and TRBJ2-1; D is undetermined. The CDR3 runs to 16 residues. V was clipped by 0 bases and J by 7 bases, with 16 bases between them. Germline V gene data show CDR1 as KGHSH and CDR2 as LQKENI. CDR3 sequence: CASSPPNTLLRNEQFF. In nucleotides, the CDR3 is TGTGCCAGCTCACCACCGAATACGCTTCTTCGGAATGAGCAGTTCTTC.

There are many counts of this clonotype. The rearrangement joins TRBV7-8 to TRBJ2-5; D assignment may be TRBD1 or TRBD2 (5 bases each). V was shortened by 5 bases and J by 7 bases, with 20 bases between the two germline ends. Germline CDR1 is SGHVS and CDR2 is FQNEAQ. The CDR3 has 15 amino acids. The CDR3 reads CASSQASRDVGTQYF. For the CDR3, the DNA is TGTGCCAGCAGCCAGGCCTCCCGGGACGTCGGGACCCAGTACTTC. Using reference TRBV7-8 and TRBJ2-5 for the parts outside the CDR3, the full variable domain is GAGVSQSPRYKVAKRGQDVALRCDPISGHVSLFWYQQALGQGPEFLTYFQNEAQLDKSGLPSDRFFAERPEGSVSTLKIQRTQQEDSAVYLCASSQASRDVGTQYFGPGTRLLVL.

This clonotype occurred many times. The V call is TRBV11-2, the J call TRBJ1-6; a weak D match, TRBD1 (6 bases). Per the germline V gene, CDR1 is SGHAT and CDR2 is FQNNGV. V was cut by 1 base and J by 0 bases, with 25 bases left in between. The CDR3 covers 22 residues. CDR3 in amino acids: CASSLAGSGTAGGRSYNSPLHF. The CDR3 DNA reads TGTGCCAGCAGCTTAGCTGGGTCAGGAACGGCCGGGGGCCGCTCCTATAATTCACCCCTCCACTTT.

Turning to this clonotype: The conserved phenylalanine or tryptophan normally closing the CDR3 is absent here, so this likely arose from a read error. V gene TRBV12-3 or TRBV12-4 combines with J gene TRBJ2-2; D possibly corresponds to TRBD1 (5 bases). The CDR3 is 15 residues long. The CDR3 bases are TGTGTCAGCATACCGTCTGGCAGGGCGAACGGGGAGCTGTTTTCT. Translation: CVSIPSGRANGELFS.

In this sample, this clonotype turned up many times. This chain links TRBV28 with TRBJ1-2; D is perhaps TRBD1 (6 bases). Per the germline V gene, CDR1 is MDHEN and CDR2 is SYDVKM. The V end was cut by 6 bases, the J end by 4 bases, with 18 bases between. The CDR3 contains 15 residues. CDR3 residues: CASSSGQIGGYGYTF. DNA of the CDR3: TGTGCCAGCAGCTCAGGACAGATCGGAGGCTATGGCTACACCTTC.

This clonotype was seen many times. The chain recombines TRBV7-2 with TRBJ2-5, with TRBD1 matching 7 bases. V dropped 5 bases and J dropped 0; count of bases not matched to a gene: 12. Per germline, CDR1 SGHTA and CDR2 FQGNSA. The CDR3 extends over 17 amino acids. Here the CDR3 reads CASSPGRGRGYQETQYF. In nucleotides, the CDR3 is TGTGCCAGCAGCCCAGGGCGTGGCAGGGGGTACCAAGAGACCCAGTACTTC.